The 25 T cell receptor beta chains below were found in one sample sequenced in a study of CXCR3-negative and CXCR3-positive naive CD8 T cells. No antigens are known for them. Study-wide results and limits: More hydrophobic TRB CDR3s were found in CXCR3-positive naive cells than in CXCR3-negative naive cells.

5' RACE that incorporated UMI labels was used to prepare the TRB cDNA libraries. TCRdb re-called the 5' RACE reads and shows each CDR3 protein once, DNA omitted. The repertoire table contains about 110,000 distinct CDR3 sequences. Material: naive CXCR3+ CD8+ T cells from blood. Subset described: CD45RO-CCR7+CD27+CD95- naive CD8+ T cells expressing CXCR3 (TNR3+). These receptors came from a human donor in good health. Some clones in this sample may be carry-over from other donors' samples.

The V and J genes are TRBV12-3 or TRBV12-4 and TRBJ2-1. CDR3 length: 13 amino acids. The CDR3 region is CASSFSDYNEQFF.

The genes are TRBV7-9 and TRBJ2-1; TCRdb designates TRBD1, a call that cannot be tested without DNA. The CDR3 length is 13 residues. Germline V gene data show CDR1 as SEHNR and CDR2 as FQNEAQ (reference sequence). CDR3 residues: CASSLGQHNEQFF. The variable domain in full, completed from reference TRBV7-9 and TRBJ2-1, reads DTGVSQNPRHKITKRGQNVTFRCDPISEHNRLYWYRQTLGQGPEFLTYFQNEAQLEKSRLLSDRFSAERPKGSFSTLEIQRTEQGDSAMYLCASSLGQHNEQFFGPGTRLTVL.

The chain links TRBV20-1 to TRBJ1-6. The CDR3 contains 12 residues. Germline V gene lookup returns CDR1 DFQATT and CDR2 SNEGSKA (reference sequence). CDR3 loop: CSVLNNNSPLHF.

The chain joins TRBV7-9 to TRBJ2-7; TCRdb picks TRBD1, but there is no DNA to check that call. This CDR3 comprises 15 residues. Germline lookup yields CDR1 SEHNR and CDR2 FQNEAQ (reference sequence). CDR3 region: CASSFRQGADYEQYF.

The V gene is TRBV13, the J gene TRBJ2-3; TCRdb reports TRBD2, a call that lacks DNA to check it against. This CDR3 is built from 15 residues. Germline CDR1 is PRHDT and CDR2 is FYEKMQ (reference sequence). The CDR3 is CASSFGKAGTDTQYF. The full variable domain, completed using reference TRBV13 and TRBJ2-3, is AAGVIQSPRHLIKEKRETATLKCYPIPRHDTVYWYQQGPGQDPQFLISFYEKMQSDKGSIPDRFSAQQFSDYHSELNMSSLELGDSALYFCASSFGKAGTDTQYFGPGTRLTVL.

The J gene is TRBJ1-1, the V gene TRBV9. CDR3 length: 15 residues. CDR1 is SGDLS and CDR2 is YYNGEE in the germline V gene. CDR3: CASSVGGWGNTEAFF.

V is TRBV7-3 and J is TRBJ1-1; the TRBD1 assignment by TCRdb is unverifiable without DNA. The CDR3 spans 14 residues. Germline V gene lookup returns CDR1 SGHTA and CDR2 FQGTGA. The CDR3 sequence: CASSSTGEDTEAFF. Complete variable domain (other parts from reference TRBV7-3 and TRBJ1-1): GAGVSQTPSNKVTEKGKYVELRCDPISGHTALYWYRQSLGQGPEFLIYFQGTGAADDSGLPNDRFFAVRPEGSVSTLKIQRTERGDSAVYLCASSSTGEDTEAFFGQGTRLTVV.

This sequence joins TRBV25-1 and TRBJ2-7; TCRdb designates TRBD1, a call that cannot be tested without DNA. Per the germline V gene, CDR1 is MGHDK and CDR2 is SYGVNS. The CDR3 runs 14 residues. The CDR3 reads CASSSQGVFYEQYF.

The V call is TRBV11-2, the J call TRBJ2-1; TCRdb's D call of TRBD2 is untestable without DNA. Germline V gives CDR1 SGHAT, CDR2 FQNNGV. The CDR3 is 20 residues long. The CDR3 here is CASSSLPGYILAGAVNEQFF.

V usage is TRBV23-1 and J usage is TRBJ2-1; without DNA, the TCRdb call of TRBD2 cannot be checked. TRBV23-1 is an open reading frame, and its role is uncertain. This CDR3 spans 16 amino acids. The CDR3 loop reads CASSQYRTLLSNEQFF.

The V and J genes are TRBV27 and TRBJ2-3; with no DNA, the TCRdb D assignment of TRBD2 cannot be verified. In germline, CDR1 is MNHEY, CDR2 SMNVEV (reference sequence). The CDR3 loop spans 15 amino acids. CDR3 loop: CASSLAGATTDTQYF.

The chain employs TRBV9 and TRBJ1-5. Germline CDR1 and CDR2: SGDLS and YYNGEE. CDR3 length: 14 residues. The CDR3 reads CASSVGSQNQPQHF.

The chain combines TRBV11-3 with TRBJ2-2. CDR3 length: 14 amino acids. The germline CDR1 and CDR2 sequences are SGHNT and YENEEA. The CDR3 loop is CASSLTENTGELFF.

Here the CDR3 reads CASSERGTQYEQYF. The gene calls are TRBV27 and TRBJ2-7; TCRdb outputs TRBD1, but without DNA this stays unchecked. In germline, CDR1 is MNHEY, CDR2 SMNVEV (reference sequence). The CDR3 totals 14 residues.

The rearrangement links TRBV20-1 to TRBJ2-1; with no DNA, the TCRdb D assignment of TRBD2 cannot be verified. Germline assignment: CDR1 DFQATT and CDR2 SNEGSKA (reference sequence). The CDR3 has 14 residues. This CDR3 is CSAAPLVVGNEQFF.

The chain combines TRBV5-1 with TRBJ2-1. The CDR3 has 14 amino acids. Germline loops: CDR1 SGHRS, CDR2 YFSETQ. The CDR3: CASSLGTVNNEQFF.

V is TRBV30 and J is TRBJ1-5. The CDR3 is made up of 14 amino acids. Germline V gene data show CDR1 as GTSNPN and CDR2 as SVGIG (reference sequence). CDR3 in amino acids: CAWSALDGNQPQHF.

V is TRBV12-3 or TRBV12-4 and J is TRBJ2-1; absent DNA, TCRdb's TRBD2 call cannot be checked. CDR3 length: 16 amino acids. CDR3 sequence: CASSDRRASSYNEQFF.

The CDR3 loop reads CASSEFSTGPKFYGYTF. The gene calls are TRBV25-1 and TRBJ1-2; TCRdb proposes TRBD1, but this gene call is untestable without DNA. CDR1 is MGHDK, CDR2 SYGVNS, per germline. This CDR3 contains 17 residues.

The chain uses TRBV19 and TRBJ2-7; TCRdb gives TRBD1 as the D gene, but with no DNA this cannot be confirmed. Germline V gene data show CDR1 as LNHDA and CDR2 as SQIVND (reference sequence). The CDR3 contains 13 residues. The CDR3 region is CASTGATPYEQYF.

J is TRBJ2-1 and V is TRBV15; absent DNA, TCRdb's TRBD1 call cannot be checked. The CDR3 totals 15 residues. Germline V gene sequence: CDR1 LNHNV, CDR2 YYDKDF (reference sequence). Here the CDR3 reads CATSLQGPGKDEQFF.

The CDR3: CASRDRTPSGLSGEQFF. This chain links TRBV27 with TRBJ2-1; TCRdb's assignment of TRBD2 cannot be checked, as there is no DNA. The CDR3 is 17 residues long. Germline CDR1 reads MNHEY; CDR2 reads SMNVEV (reference sequence).

The rearrangement links TRBV2 to TRBJ2-7. Germline V gives CDR1 SNHLY, CDR2 FYNNEI. This CDR3 contains 15 residues. This CDR3 reads CASSTSHDGSLEQYF.

V usage is TRBV29-1 and J usage is TRBJ2-3; as DNA is missing, the TRBD1 call by TCRdb cannot be tested. Per the germline V gene, CDR1 is SQVTM and CDR2 is ANQGSEA. The CDR3 consists of 14 residues. The CDR3 loop is CSVPRDRGPDTQYF.

The chain combines TRBV12-3 or TRBV12-4 with TRBJ2-7; as DNA is missing, the TRBD2 call by TCRdb cannot be tested. This CDR3 is built from 14 residues. The CDR3 here is CASALWSGAFEQYF.